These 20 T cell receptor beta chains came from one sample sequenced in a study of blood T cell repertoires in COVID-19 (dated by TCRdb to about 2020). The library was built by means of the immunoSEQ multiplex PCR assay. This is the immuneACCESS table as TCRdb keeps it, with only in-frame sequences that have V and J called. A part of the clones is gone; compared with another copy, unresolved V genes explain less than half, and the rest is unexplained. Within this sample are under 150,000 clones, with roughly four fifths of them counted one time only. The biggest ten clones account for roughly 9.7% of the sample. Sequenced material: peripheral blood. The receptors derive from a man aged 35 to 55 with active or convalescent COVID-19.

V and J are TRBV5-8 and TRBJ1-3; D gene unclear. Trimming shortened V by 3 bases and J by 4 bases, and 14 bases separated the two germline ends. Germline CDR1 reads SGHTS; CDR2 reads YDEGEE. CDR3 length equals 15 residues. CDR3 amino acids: CASSSQPGVGNTIYF. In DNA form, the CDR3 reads TGTGCCAGCAGCTCGCAACCGGGAGTCGGAAACACCATATATTTT.

CDR3 region: CATSDWRGTEAFF. The CDR3, as DNA: TGTGCCACCAGTGATTGGCGGGGCACTGAAGCTTTCTTT. This sequence joins TRBV24-1 and TRBJ1-1; D is undetermined. The germline CDR1 and CDR2 sequences are KGHDR and SFDVKD. The CDR3 totals 13 residues. Deletions cut 2 bases from V and 4 bases from J, with 7 bases between.

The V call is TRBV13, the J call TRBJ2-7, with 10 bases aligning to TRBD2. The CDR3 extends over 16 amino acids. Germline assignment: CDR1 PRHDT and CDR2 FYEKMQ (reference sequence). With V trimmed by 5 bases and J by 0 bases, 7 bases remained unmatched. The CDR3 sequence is CASSARLAGPSYEQYF. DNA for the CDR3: TGTGCCAGCAGCGCCCGACTAGCGGGTCCCTCCTACGAGCAGTACTTC.

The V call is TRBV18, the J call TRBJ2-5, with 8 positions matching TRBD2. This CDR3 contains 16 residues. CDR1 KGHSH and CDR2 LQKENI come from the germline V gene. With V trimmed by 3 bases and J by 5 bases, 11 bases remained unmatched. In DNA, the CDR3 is TGTGCCAGCTCACCGACCTGGAGCGGGGGAGCGGAGACCCAGTACTTC. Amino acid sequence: CASSPTWSGGAETQYF.

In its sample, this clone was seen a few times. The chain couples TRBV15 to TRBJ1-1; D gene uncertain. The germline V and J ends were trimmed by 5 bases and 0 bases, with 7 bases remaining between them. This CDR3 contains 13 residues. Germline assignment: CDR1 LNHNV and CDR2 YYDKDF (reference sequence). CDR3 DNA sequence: TGTGCCACCAGCGTACATTTGAACACTGAAGCTTTCTTT. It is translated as CATSVHLNTEAFF.

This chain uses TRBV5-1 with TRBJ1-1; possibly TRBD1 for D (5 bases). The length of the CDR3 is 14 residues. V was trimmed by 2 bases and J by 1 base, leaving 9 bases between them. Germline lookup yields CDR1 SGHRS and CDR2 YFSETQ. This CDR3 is CASSFWGENTEAFF. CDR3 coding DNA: TGCGCCAGCAGCTTTTGGGGCGAGAACACTGAAGCTTTCTTT.

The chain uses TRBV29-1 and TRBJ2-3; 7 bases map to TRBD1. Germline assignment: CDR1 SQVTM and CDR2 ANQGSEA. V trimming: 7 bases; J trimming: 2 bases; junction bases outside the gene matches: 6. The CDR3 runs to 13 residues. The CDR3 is CSGRQGFTDTQYF. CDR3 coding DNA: TGCAGCGGGAGACAGGGTTTCACAGATACGCAGTATTTT.

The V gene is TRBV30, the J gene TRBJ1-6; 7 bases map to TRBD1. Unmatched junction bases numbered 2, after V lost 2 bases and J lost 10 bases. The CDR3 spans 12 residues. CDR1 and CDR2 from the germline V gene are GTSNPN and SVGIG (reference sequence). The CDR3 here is CAWSPGGSPLHF. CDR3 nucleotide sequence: TGTGCCTGGAGTCCAGGGGGGTCACCCCTCCACTTT.

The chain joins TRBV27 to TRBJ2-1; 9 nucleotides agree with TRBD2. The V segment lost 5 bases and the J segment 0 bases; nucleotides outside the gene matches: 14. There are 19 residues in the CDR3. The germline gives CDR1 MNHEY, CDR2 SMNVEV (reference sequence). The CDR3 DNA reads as TGTGCCAGCAGTAAAAAGCGGGGGGAAACCTCTAGCTCCTACAATGAGCAGTTCTTC. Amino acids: CASSKKRGETSSSYNEQFF.

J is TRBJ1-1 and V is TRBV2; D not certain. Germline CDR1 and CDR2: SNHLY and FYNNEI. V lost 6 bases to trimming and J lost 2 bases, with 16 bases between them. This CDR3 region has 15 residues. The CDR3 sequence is CASSPREGSNTEAFF. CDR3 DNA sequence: TGTGCCAGCAGCCCCCGGGAGGGATCTAACACTGAAGCTTTCTTT.

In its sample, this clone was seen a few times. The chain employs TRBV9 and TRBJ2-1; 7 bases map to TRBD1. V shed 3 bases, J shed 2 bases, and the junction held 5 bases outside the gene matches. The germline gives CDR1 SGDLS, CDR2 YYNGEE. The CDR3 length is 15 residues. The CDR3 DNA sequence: TGTGCCAGCAGCGAAAGGGACAGACCCTACAATGAGCAGTTCTTC. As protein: CASSERDRPYNEQFF.

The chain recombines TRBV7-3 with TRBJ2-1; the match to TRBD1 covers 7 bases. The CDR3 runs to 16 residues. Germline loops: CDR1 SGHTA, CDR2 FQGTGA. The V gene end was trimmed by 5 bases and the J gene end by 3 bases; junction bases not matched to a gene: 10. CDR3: CASSLPGTANYNEQFF. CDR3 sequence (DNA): TGTGCCAGCAGCCTCCCCGGGACAGCTAACTACAATGAGCAGTTCTTC.

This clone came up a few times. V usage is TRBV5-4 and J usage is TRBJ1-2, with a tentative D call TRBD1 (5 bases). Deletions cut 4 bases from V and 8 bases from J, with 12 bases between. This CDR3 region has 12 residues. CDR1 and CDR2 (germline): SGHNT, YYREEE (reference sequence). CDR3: CASSLGVRGYTF. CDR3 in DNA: TGTGCCAGCAGCCTAGGGGTGCGAGGCTACACCTTC.

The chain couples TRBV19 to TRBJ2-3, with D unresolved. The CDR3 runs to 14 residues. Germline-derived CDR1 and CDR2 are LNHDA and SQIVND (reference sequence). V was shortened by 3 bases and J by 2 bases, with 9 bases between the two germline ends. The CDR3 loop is CASSMSFTTDTQYF. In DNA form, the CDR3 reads TGTGCCAGTAGTATGAGTTTTACCACAGATACGCAGTATTTT.

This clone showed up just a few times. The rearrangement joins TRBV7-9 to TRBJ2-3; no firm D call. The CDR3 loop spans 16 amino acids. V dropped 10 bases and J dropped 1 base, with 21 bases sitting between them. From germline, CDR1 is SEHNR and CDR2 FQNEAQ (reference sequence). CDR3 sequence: CATPPPPSRGTDTQYF. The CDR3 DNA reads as TGTGCCACTCCGCCGCCTCCTTCACGGGGCACAGATACGCAGTATTTT.

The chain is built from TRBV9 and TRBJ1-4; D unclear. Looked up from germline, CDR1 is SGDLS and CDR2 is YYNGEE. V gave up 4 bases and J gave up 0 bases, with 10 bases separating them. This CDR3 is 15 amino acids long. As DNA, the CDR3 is TGTGCCAGCAGCCCCTACCCTGCAACTAATGAAAAACTGTTTTTT. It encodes CASSPYPATNEKLFF.

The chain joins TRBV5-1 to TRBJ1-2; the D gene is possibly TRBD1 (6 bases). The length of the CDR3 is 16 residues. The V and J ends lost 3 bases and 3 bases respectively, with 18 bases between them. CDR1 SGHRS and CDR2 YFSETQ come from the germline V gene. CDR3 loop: CASSSQGTAADYGYTF. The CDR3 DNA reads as TGCGCCAGCAGCTCACAGGGTACAGCGGCGGACTATGGCTACACCTTC.

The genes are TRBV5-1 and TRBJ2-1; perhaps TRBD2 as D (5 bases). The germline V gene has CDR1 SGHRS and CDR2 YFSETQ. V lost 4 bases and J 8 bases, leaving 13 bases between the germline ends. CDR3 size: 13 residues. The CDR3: CASSAASKHEQFF. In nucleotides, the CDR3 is TGCGCCAGCAGCGCGGCTAGCAAACATGAGCAGTTCTTC.

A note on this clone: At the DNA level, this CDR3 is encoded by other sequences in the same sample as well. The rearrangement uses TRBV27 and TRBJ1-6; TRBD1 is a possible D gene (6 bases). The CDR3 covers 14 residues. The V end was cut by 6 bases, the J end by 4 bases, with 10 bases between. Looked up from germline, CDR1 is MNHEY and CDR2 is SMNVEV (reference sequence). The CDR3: CASRPGQYNSPLHF. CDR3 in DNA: TGTGCCAGCAGGCCGGGACAATATAATTCACCCCTCCACTTT.

The CDR3 region is CASTAAQGAHEQFF. CDR3 sequence (DNA): TGTGCCAGTACCGCGGCACAGGGGGCGCATGAGCAGTTCTTC. The chain recombines TRBV19 with TRBJ2-1, with 9 bases identical to TRBD1. Losses at the gene ends were 7 bases for V and 8 bases for J; bases not matched to a gene: 9. Germline values: CDR1 LNHDA, CDR2 SQIVND (reference sequence). The length of the CDR3 is 14 residues.